These 22 T cell receptor beta chains originate from one sample sequenced in a study of read filtering for tumor transcriptome and immune sequencing. Molecular barcoded adaptors covering alpha/delta and beta/gamma chains were used on approximately 400 ng RNA. TCRdb reprocessed the reads with MiXCR, giving one entry per CDR3 protein. The data contain fewer than 75,000 distinct CDR3 sequences, 20% to 25% of them singletons. The sample was a population of CD138-negative cells sorted from bone marrow. All receptors derive from a donor at least 40 years old with multiple myeloma.

For this clonotype: This may arise from a read error, as a much more abundant clone is one base away. This sequence joins TRBV5-1 and TRBJ2-5; the D gene is possibly TRBD2 (6 bases). CDR1 is SGHRS and CDR2 is YFSETQ in the germline V gene. There are 16 residues in the CDR3. The germline V and J ends were trimmed by 2 bases and 6 bases, with 20 bases remaining between them. CDR3 region: CASSFGDVQGGKTQYF. The CDR3 region has the DNA TGCGCCAGCAGCTTTGGAGATGTGCAGGGAGGCAAGACCCAGTACTTC.

This clonotype showed up many times. This chain joins TRBV28 and TRBJ1-5, with D maybe TRBD1 (5 bases). The CDR3 is 15 residues long. Trimming cost V 4 bases and J 1 base, with 11 bases left between them. In germline, CDR1 is MDHEN, CDR2 SYDVKM. The CDR3 sequence is CASSSTDLSNQPQHF. The CDR3 bases are TGTGCCAGCAGTTCGACAGATTTAAGCAATCAGCCCCAGCATTTT.

About this clonotype itself: One end of the junction does not line up with germline, which may come from a read error. The rearrangement joins TRBV7-8 to TRBJ2-1; a weak D match, TRBD2 (5 bases). The CDR3 loop spans 16 amino acids. Looked up from germline, CDR1 is SGHVS and CDR2 is FQNEAQ. CDR3 sequence: CTSSFSGCLWDNEQFF. As DNA, the CDR3 is TGTACCAGCAGCTTCTCGGGGTGCCTTTGGGACAATGAGCAGTTCTTC. Full variable domain (rest looked up from reference TRBV7-8 and TRBJ2-1): GAGVSQSPRYKVAKRGQDVALRCDPISGHVSLFWYQQALGQGPEFLTYFQNEAQLDKSGLPSDRFFAERPEGSVSTLKIQRTQQEDSAVYLCTSSFSGCLWDNEQFFGPGTRLTVL.

In its sample, this clonotype was seen once. A junction end diverges from the germline sequence, so it may reflect a read error. The chain carries TRBV5-1 and TRBJ2-7, with 9 bases fitting TRBD2. The CDR3 is 14 residues long. The germline CDR1 and CDR2 sequences are SGHRS and YFSETQ. The CDR3 DNA is TGCGCCAGCAGCTCCAGCGGGGGGTACAATGAGCAGTCCTTC. Protein: CASSSSGGYNEQSF.

This clonotype was observed a handful of times. The chain couples TRBV7-9 to TRBJ2-7; 8 bases are a match to TRBD1. The CDR3 is 14 amino acids. V dropped 4 bases and J dropped 2; count of bases not matched to a gene: 4. The germline gives CDR1 SEHNR, CDR2 FQNEAQ (reference sequence). CDR3 sequence reads: CASSSGQGPYEQYF. The DNA for the CDR3 is TGTGCCAGCAGCTCCGGACAGGGACCCTACGAGCAGTACTTC.

Comment on this clonotype: A read error may explain this, as a much larger clone is one base away. The chain combines TRBV11-1 with TRBJ2-6, with TRBD1 identical over 9 bases. CDR1 and CDR2 from the germline V gene are SGHAT and FQDESV (reference sequence). Trimming at V came to 9 bases and at J to 8 bases, leaving 11 bases not matched to a gene. The CDR3 is 15 residues long. Here the CDR3 DNA reads TGTGCCAGTAGGACAGGGGTAATCGGGACCAACGTCCTGACTTTC. Its protein product is CASRTGVIGTNVLTF.

This clonotype was observed many times. The gene calls are TRBV4-1 and TRBJ2-1, with TRBD2 matching over 10 bases. The germline V gene encodes CDR1 MGHRA and CDR2 YSYEKL. Trimming at V came to 1 base and at J to 1 base, leaving 16 bases not matched to a gene. There are 21 residues in the CDR3. In DNA form, the CDR3 reads TGCGCCAGCAGCCAAGTTACGCCATTCTCGTCTAGCGGGAGTTCCTACAATGAGCAGTTCTTC. Translation: CASSQVTPFSSSGSSYNEQFF.

The chain has TRBV10-3 and TRBJ2-7, with D perhaps matching TRBD2 (5 bases). Germline V CDR1 and CDR2: ENHRY, SYGVKD. V was trimmed by 2 bases and J by 3 bases, leaving 14 bases between them. The CDR3 is 15 amino acids. The CDR3 bases are TGTGCCATCAGTGAGGACTACCTATCTTACTACGAGCAGTACTTC. Translated: CAISEDYLSYYEQYF.

As concerns this clonotype: It may be a read error: a sequence one base away is much more abundant. This chain connects TRBV11-2 to TRBJ2-3; D may be TRBD2 (6 bases). This CDR3 spans 16 amino acids. Looked up from germline, CDR1 is SGHAT and CDR2 is FQNNGV. Trimming left V 5 bases short and J 3 bases short, with 18 bases between. CDR3 amino acids: CASSGGLSGRTDTQYF. The CDR3 DNA sequence: TGTGCCAGCAGCGGAGGGCTATCGGGGAGGACAGATACGCAGTATTTT.

With regard to this clonotype: A read error may produce the germline difference seen at one junction end. The rearrangement joins TRBV11-2 to TRBJ2-5; D perhaps matches TRBD2 (5 bases). This CDR3 is built from 13 residues. CDR1 is SGHAT and CDR2 is FQNNGV in the germline V gene. The CDR3 loop is CAGSRGQQETQYF. CDR3 bases: TGTGCCGGCAGCCGGGGTCAGCAAGAGACCCAGTACTTC.

In this sample, this clonotype turned up a few times. This sequence joins TRBV7-9 and TRBJ1-1; weak D call: TRBD1 (5 bases). V lost 5 bases and J 0 bases, leaving 10 bases between the germline ends. Per the germline V gene, CDR1 is SEHNR and CDR2 is FQNEAQ (reference sequence). This CDR3 is built from 14 residues. CDR3 amino acids: CASSREGMNTEAFF. As DNA, the CDR3 is TGTGCCAGCAGCCGGGAGGGGATGAACACTGAAGCTTTCTTT.

This clonotype occurred many times. This chain links TRBV12-3 or TRBV12-4 with TRBJ1-4; 9 nucleotides agree with TRBD1. The CDR3 spans 15 residues. Trimming at V came to 7 bases and at J to 8 bases, leaving 11 bases not matched to a gene. DNA of the CDR3: TGTGCCAGCAAACCCCGCGGGACAGGGAGGGAAAAACTGTTTTTT. Amino acids: CASKPRGTGREKLFF.

The table lists this clonotype with many counts. The chain has TRBV7-8 and TRBJ2-7; TRBD2 matches at 7 bases. There are 15 residues in the CDR3. The V gene's germline CDR1 is SGHVS and CDR2 FQNEAQ. V shed 4 bases, J shed 6 bases, and the junction held 12 bases outside the gene matches. The CDR3 here is CASSSSGGPIGEQYF. The CDR3, as DNA: TGTGCCAGCAGCTCGTCGGGAGGACCTATCGGCGAGCAGTACTTC.

This clonotype was picked up many times. The genes are TRBV12-3 or TRBV12-4 and TRBJ1-5; D uncertain. Trimming left V 3 bases short and J 2 bases short, with 5 bases between. The CDR3 covers 13 residues. CDR3 DNA sequence: TGTGCCAGCAGTTTCAAGGGCAATCAGCCCCAGCATTTT. This codes for CASSFKGNQPQHF.

This clonotype was counted many times. The V call is TRBV2, the J call TRBJ2-1; 9 bases fit TRBD2. The germline V gene encodes CDR1 SNHLY and CDR2 FYNNEI. The V gene end was trimmed by 6 bases and the J gene end by 2 bases; junction bases not matched to a gene: 5. This CDR3 comprises 15 residues. The CDR3 region is CASRISGSAYNEQFF. For the CDR3, the DNA is TGTGCCAGCAGGATTAGCGGGAGCGCCTACAATGAGCAGTTCTTC. Supplemented by reference TRBV2 and TRBJ2-1, the full variable domain reads EPEVTQTPSHQVTQMGQEVILRCVPISNHLYFYWYRQILGQKVEFLVSFYNNEISEKSEIFDDQFSVERPDGSNFTLKIRSTKLEDSAMYFCASRISGSAYNEQFFGPGTRLTVL.

The table lists this clonotype with many counts. CDR3 residues: CASSRSSGGIYNEQFF. In DNA, the CDR3 is TGCGCCAGCAGCCGGTCTAGCGGGGGGATCTACAATGAGCAGTTCTTC. The V call is TRBV5-1, the J call TRBJ2-1; 11 bases map to TRBD2. J gave up 3 bases and V 4 bases, and 6 bases lay outside the gene matches. From germline, CDR1 is SGHRS and CDR2 YFSETQ. The CDR3 loop spans 16 amino acids.

This clonotype was detected ten times or more. The chain joins TRBV2 to TRBJ2-5, with 8 bases matching TRBD1. V was pared by 7 bases and J by 4 bases, with 8 bases of the junction left unmatched. From germline, CDR1 is SNHLY and CDR2 FYNNEI. The CDR3 loop spans 14 amino acids. The CDR3 DNA follows: TGTGCCAGCAATGCAGGGGGCAGGGGAGAGACCCAGTACTTC. Translating gives CASNAGGRGETQYF.

This clonotype occurred a few times. The genes are TRBV12-3 or TRBV12-4 and TRBJ2-2; the match to TRBD1 covers 10 bases. The CDR3 loop spans 16 amino acids. The V gene end was trimmed by 5 bases and the J gene end by 4 bases; junction bases not matched to a gene: 7. This CDR3 reads CASSIPGQGITGELFF. DNA for the CDR3: TGTGCCAGCAGTATACCGGGACAGGGGATCACCGGGGAGCTGTTTTTT.

This clonotype showed up many times. The rearrangement links TRBV27 to TRBJ2-1; maybe TRBD1 (5 bases). This CDR3 comprises 15 residues. The ends were cut back, 6 bases at V and 1 base at J, with 13 bases in the middle. Per germline, CDR1 MNHEY and CDR2 SMNVEV (reference sequence). This CDR3 is CASSVVGVSYNEQFF. As DNA, the CDR3 is TGTGCCAGCAGCGTGGTAGGGGTATCCTACAATGAGCAGTTCTTC.

This clonotype has at least ten counts. The chain is built from TRBV27 and TRBJ2-3, with D possibly matching TRBD2 (7 bases). V lost 8 bases and J 2 bases, leaving 14 bases between the germline ends. CDR3 length: 14 residues. Germline V gene data show CDR1 as MNHEY and CDR2 as SMNVEV (reference sequence). CDR3 in amino acids: CASGGGGLTDTQYF. In DNA form, the CDR3 reads TGTGCCAGCGGAGGGGGGGGACTCACAGATACGCAGTATTTT.

This clonotype was counted ten times or more. This chain joins TRBV3-1 and TRBJ1-6; 10 nucleotides line up with TRBD1. The CDR3 extends over 19 amino acids. With 0 bases clipped from V and 7 bases from J, the junction kept 12 bases outside the gene matches. Germline assignment: CDR1 LGHDT and CDR2 YNNKEL (reference sequence). For the CDR3, the DNA is TGTGCCAGCAGCCAAGATGATACCGCGACAGGGGGCAGAAATTCACCCCTCCACTTT. This gives the protein CASSQDDTATGGRNSPLHF.

The table lists this clonotype with many counts. The J gene is TRBJ2-1, the V gene TRBV5-1; 11 bases fit TRBD1. In germline, CDR1 is SGHRS, CDR2 YFSETQ. Unmatched junction bases numbered 1, after V lost 5 bases and J lost 6 bases. The CDR3 sequence is 13 residues long. The CDR3 nucleotides are TGCGCCAGCAGGGGGACAGGGGGCAATGAGCAGTTCTTC. It specifies CASRGTGGNEQFF.